A selection of T cell receptor beta chains follows, all from one sample in a study of T cells in Graves' hyperthyroidism and ophthalmopathy. TCRdb used MiXCR to reprocess the multiplex PCR reads, holding one entry per CDR3 protein. The sample contains roughly 250,000 distinct CDR3 sequences, around 20% of which appear only once. The sequencing sample was made of blood. The receptor set was obtained from a man aged 30 to 45 with Graves' ophthalmopathy. The CDR3 runs from the conserved cysteine through the conserved F or W.

V | length | CDR3
TRBV7-6 | 15 | CASSARLAGVNEQYF
TRBV2 | 17 | CASPLPGSGRLSNEQFF
TRBV6-1 | 15 | CASSGGQGGPDTQYF
TRBV27 | 14 | CASSFSGRGYEQYF
TRBV13 | 13 | CASSLVARHEQFF
TRBV3-1 | 13 | CASRPTRANEQFF
TRBV3-1 | 12 | CASSHFFYEQYF
TRBV14 | 17 | CASSQDRGLAGGNEQFF
TRBV27 | 15 | CASSSTGEGNQPQHF
TRBV6-1 | 15 | CASSEGGGSSYEQYF
TRBV5-1 | 15 | CASSMGQPALDGYTF
TRBV7-3 | 15 | CASSASGTLNTEAFF
TRBV7-2 | 13 | CASSLAASGAQYF
TRBV12-3/TRBV12-4 | 18 | CASSFRSRGRAGADTQYF
TRBV7-9 | 14 | CASSQWTSQETQYF
TRBV7-9 | 14 | CASSLGRNTDTQYF
TRBV7-8 | 15 | CASSSRAIGANVLTF
TRBV30 | 11 | CAWSFYEKLFF
TRBV6-2/TRBV6-3 | 16 | CASIPSGPLKPYEQYF
TRBV6-1 | 11 | CASSTSNEQFF
TRBV7-8 | 12 | CASSSSAYGYTF
TRBV11-1 | 15 | CASSRGPNNSNGYTF
TRBV24-1 | 16 | CATSGRPDSRTDEQFF
TRBV7-9 | 18 | CASSLVRPASGETGELFF
TRBV4-1 | 16 | CASSQDWRQGNYEQYF
TRBV6-1 | 14 | CASSQGRPSDEQYF
TRBV20-1 | 14 | CSARGLAGFYEQYF
TRBV28 | 13 | CASNGGRNYEQYF
TRBV5-1 | 16 | CASSTSLGQATYEQYF
TRBV28 | 15 | CASTTVGVLANEQLF
TRBV6-1 | 14 | CASLRQGSSYEQYF
TRBV28 | 15 | CASSSSGSVLNEQFF
TRBV12-3/TRBV12-4 | 11 | CASSGTYGYTF
TRBV18 | 16 | CASSPFSGLDYNEQFF
TRBV10-1 | 13 | CASSESLNTEAFF
TRBV7-9 | 19 | CASSLEGTGGPTNTGELFF
TRBV5-5 | 9 | CARQDRAFF
TRBV6-2/TRBV6-3 | 14 | CASIALASYNEQFF
TRBV11-2 | 13 | CASSSIQGNTIYF
TRBV18 | 15 | CASRTGLGGGSEAFF
TRBV6-2/TRBV6-3 | 16 | CASSYTGTSGSNEQFF